This T cell receptor (beta chain) was documented in a study of T cells after yellow fever vaccination. Broader study findings: On re-exposure, the response was weaker but peaked faster, at day 5 versus 15. FACS-sorted repertoires could contain abundant clonotypes contaminating from the bulk population. Nearly all vaccine-responding clonotypes were undetectable in sorted memory subsets on day 0. Re-detected after boosting: most primary clones, about 96% of CD4 and about 85% of CD8.

The V segment lost 5 bases and the J segment 3 bases; nucleotides outside the gene matches: 10. The CDR3 extends over 15 amino acids. CDR1 is SGHVS and CDR2 is FNYEAQ in the germline V gene. TCRdb redid the calling of the 5' RACE reads with MiXCR, one entry per CDR3 protein. The data show about 42,000 distinct CDR3 sequences, around 6.4% seen once. This clonotype was picked up many times. The rearrangement links TRBV7-6 to TRBJ2-7; TRBD1 matches 7 bases. Here the sequenced sample was PBMCs, either bulk or a sorted T-cell subset (CD4+, CD8+, memory, or dextramer-sorted; not recorded which), taken 45 days after the yellow fever booster vaccination. This TCR came from a man aged 25-45 years who received the YFV17D yellow fever vaccine. The CDR3 DNA sequence: TGTGCCAGCAGCCCAATGGCCCAGGGGGTCTACGAGCAGTACTTC. Translation gives CASSPMAQGVYEQYF.